This T cell receptor beta chain was profiled in a study of OX40 agonist ivuxolimab in advanced cancers. Across the whole study: The patients got ivuxolimab, which is an agonistic anti-OX40 (CD134) antibody. Study results and limitations: At 0.1 to 3.0 mg/kg, clonal expansion of CD4+ and CD8+ blood T cells had occurred by week 6. Averaged across samples, CD8+ T cells carried more expanded clones than CD4+ did.

Of note for this clone: Its antigen is unidentified.

Germline assignment: CDR1 SGHDT and CDR2 YYEEEE. V was shortened by 4 bases and J by 7 bases, with 17 bases between the two germline ends. The CDR3 has 15 amino acids. Repertoires were generated with immunoSEQ multiplex PCR, while TCRdb's copy carries only in-frame clones and drops some. The data hold 30,000 to 40,000 clones, with around 90% observed a single time. The chain links TRBV5-6 to TRBJ1-4, with a possible D match to TRBD1 (6 bases). The source is an adult with an advanced solid tumor such as melanoma, head and neck, liver or kidney cancer. The sample consisted of CD4+ or CD8+ T cells sorted from blood, taken in a trial of the OX40 agonist ivuxolimab. CDR3 coding DNA: TGTGCCAGCAGCCTCGGAGGGGGTGAGGGTGAAAAACTGTTTTTT. It translates to CASSLGGGEGEKLFF.